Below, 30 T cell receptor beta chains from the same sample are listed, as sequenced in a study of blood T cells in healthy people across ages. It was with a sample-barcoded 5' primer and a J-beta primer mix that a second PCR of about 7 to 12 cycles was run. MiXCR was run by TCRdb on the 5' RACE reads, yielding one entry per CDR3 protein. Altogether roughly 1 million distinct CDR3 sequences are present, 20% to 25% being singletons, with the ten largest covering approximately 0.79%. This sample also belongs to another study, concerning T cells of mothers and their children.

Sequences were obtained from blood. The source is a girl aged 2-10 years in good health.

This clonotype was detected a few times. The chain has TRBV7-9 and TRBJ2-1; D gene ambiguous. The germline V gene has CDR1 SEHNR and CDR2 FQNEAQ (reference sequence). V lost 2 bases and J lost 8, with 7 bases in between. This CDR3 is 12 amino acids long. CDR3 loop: CASSLSDHEQFF. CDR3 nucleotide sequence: TGTGCCAGCAGCTTAAGTGATCATGAGCAGTTCTTC.

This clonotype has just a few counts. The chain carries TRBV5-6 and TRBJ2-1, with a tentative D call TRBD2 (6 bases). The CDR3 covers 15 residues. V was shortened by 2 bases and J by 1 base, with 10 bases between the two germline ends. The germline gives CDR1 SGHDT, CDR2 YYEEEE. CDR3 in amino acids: CASSFGGTSYNEQFF. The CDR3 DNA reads TGTGCCAGCAGCTTTGGGGGGACGTCCTACAATGAGCAGTTCTTC.

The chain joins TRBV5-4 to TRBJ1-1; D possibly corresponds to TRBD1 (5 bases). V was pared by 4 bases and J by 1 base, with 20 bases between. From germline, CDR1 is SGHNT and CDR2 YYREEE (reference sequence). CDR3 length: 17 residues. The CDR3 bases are TGTGCCAGCAGCGCAGATGGGGGGGATTTAGAGAACACTGAAGCTTTCTTT. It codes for CASSADGGDLENTEAFF.

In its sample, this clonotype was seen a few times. CDR3 region: CASSYTGLTGELFF. As DNA, the CDR3 is TGCGCCAGCAGTTACACCGGACTGACCGGGGAGCTGTTTTTT. The chain joins TRBV10-1 to TRBJ2-2; weak D call: TRBD2 (5 bases). This CDR3 has 14 residues. Germline assignment: CDR1 WNHNN and CDR2 SYGVQD (reference sequence). V was trimmed by 5 bases and J by 5 bases, leaving 12 bases between them.

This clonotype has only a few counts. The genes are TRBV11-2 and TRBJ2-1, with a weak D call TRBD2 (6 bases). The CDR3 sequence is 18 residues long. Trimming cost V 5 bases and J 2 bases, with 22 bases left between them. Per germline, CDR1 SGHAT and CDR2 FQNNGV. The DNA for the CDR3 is TGTGCCAGCAGCCCTAGACTAGTCGACAGCCTTACCTACAATGAGCAGTTCTTC. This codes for CASSPRLVDSLTYNEQFF.

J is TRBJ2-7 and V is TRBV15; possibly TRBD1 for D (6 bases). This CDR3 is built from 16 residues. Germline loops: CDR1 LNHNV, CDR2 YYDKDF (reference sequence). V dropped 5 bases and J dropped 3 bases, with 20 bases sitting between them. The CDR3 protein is CATSVTTGTWIYEQYF. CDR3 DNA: TGTGCCACCAGCGTCACCACAGGGACGTGGATCTACGAGCAGTACTTC. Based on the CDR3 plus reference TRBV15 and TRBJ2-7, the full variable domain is DAMVIQNPRYQVTQFGKPVTLSCSQTLNHNVMYWYQQKSSQAPKLLFHYYDKDFNNEADTPDNFQSRRPNTSFCFLDIRSPGLGDTAMYLCATSVTTGTWIYEQYFGPGTRLTVT.

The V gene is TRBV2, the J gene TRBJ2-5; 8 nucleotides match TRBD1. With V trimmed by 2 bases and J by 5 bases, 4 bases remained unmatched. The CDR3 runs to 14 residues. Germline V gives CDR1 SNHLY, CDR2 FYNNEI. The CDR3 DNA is TGTGCCAGCAGTGAACTGACAGGGGCGGAGACCCAGTACTTC. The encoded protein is CASSELTGAETQYF.

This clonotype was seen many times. The CDR3 loop reads CASSPGQFYEQYF. The CDR3 region has the DNA TGTGCCAGCAGCCCAGGACAGTTCTACGAGCAGTACTTC. The gene calls are TRBV12-3 or TRBV12-4 and TRBJ2-7, with a possible D match to TRBD1 (6 bases). The CDR3 consists of 13 residues. V was clipped by 6 bases and J by 3 bases, with 12 bases between them.

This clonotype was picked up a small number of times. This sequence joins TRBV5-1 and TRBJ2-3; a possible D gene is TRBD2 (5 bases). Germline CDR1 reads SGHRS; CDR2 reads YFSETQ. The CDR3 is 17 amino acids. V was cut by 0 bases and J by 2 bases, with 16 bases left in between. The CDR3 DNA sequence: TGCGCCAGCAGCTTGGACGATCCGGCGGGTTCCACAGATACGCAGTATTTT. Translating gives CASSLDDPAGSTDTQYF.

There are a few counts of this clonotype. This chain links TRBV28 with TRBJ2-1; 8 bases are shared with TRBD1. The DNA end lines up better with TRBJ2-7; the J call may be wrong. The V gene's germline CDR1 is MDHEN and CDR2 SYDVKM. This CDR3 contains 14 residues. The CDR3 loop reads CASSLTGGMYEQYF. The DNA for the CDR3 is TGTGCCAGCAGCCTTACAGGGGGAATGTACGAGCAGTACTTC.

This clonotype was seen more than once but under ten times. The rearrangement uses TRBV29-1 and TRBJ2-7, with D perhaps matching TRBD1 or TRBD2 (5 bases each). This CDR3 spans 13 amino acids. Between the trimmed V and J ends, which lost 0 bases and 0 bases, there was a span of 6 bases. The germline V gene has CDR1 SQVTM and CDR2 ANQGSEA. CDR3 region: CSVEEGVSYEQYF. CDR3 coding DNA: TGCAGCGTTGAAGAGGGGGTCTCCTACGAGCAGTACTTC.

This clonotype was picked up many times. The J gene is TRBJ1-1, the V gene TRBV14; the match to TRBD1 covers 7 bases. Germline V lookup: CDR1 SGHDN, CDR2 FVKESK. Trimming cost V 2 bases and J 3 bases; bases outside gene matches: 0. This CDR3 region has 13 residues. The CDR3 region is CASSQTGDTEAFF. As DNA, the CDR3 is TGTGCCAGCAGCCAAACAGGGGACACTGAAGCTTTCTTT.

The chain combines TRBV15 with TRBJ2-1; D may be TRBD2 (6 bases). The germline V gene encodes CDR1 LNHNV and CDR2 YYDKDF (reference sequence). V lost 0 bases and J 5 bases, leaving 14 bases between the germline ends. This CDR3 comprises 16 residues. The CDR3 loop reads CATSRESSGEHNEQFF. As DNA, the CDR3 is TGTGCCACCAGCAGAGAGAGTTCGGGGGAGCACAATGAGCAGTTCTTC.

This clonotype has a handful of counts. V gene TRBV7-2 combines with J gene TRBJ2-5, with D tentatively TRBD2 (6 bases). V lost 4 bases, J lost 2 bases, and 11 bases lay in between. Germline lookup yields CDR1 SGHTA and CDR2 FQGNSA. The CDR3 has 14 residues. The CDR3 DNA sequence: TGTGCCAGCAGCTCCACTAGCCCTCAAGAGACCCAGTACTTC. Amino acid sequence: CASSSTSPQETQYF.

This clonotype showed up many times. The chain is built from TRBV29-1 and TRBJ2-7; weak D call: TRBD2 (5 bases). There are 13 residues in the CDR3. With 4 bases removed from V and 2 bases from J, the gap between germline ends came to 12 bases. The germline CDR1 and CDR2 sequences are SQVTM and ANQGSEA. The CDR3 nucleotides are TGCAGCGTTGTCCCGGACGGGACCTACGAGCAGTACTTC. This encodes CSVVPDGTYEQYF.

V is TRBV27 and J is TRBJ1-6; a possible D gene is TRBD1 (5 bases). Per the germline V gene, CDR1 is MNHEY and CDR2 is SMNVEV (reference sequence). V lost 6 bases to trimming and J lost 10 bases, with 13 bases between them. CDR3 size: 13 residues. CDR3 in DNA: TGTGCCAGCAGGAAAGGGACGGGGTCACCCCTCCACTTT. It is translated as CASRKGTGSPLHF.

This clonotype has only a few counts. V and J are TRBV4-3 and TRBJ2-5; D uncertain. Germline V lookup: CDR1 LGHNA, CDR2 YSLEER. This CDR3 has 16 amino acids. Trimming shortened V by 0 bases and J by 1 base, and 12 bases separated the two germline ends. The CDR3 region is CASSQDRLASQETQYF. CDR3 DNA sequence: TGCGCCAGCAGCCAAGATCGGTTGGCTAGCCAAGAGACCCAGTACTTC.

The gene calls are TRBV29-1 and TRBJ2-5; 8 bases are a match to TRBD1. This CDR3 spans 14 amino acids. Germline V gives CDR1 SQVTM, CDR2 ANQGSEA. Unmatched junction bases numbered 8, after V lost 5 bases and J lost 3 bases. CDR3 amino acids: CSVSGQEGEETQYF. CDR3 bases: TGCAGCGTTTCGGGACAGGAGGGGGAAGAGACCCAGTACTTC.

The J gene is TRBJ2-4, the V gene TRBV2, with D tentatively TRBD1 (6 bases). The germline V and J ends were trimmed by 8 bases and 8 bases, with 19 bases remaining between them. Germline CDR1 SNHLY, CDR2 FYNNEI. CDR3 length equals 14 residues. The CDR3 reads CASFLQGGSDIQYF. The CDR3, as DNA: TGTGCCAGCTTTTTACAGGGTGGATCGGACATTCAGTACTTC. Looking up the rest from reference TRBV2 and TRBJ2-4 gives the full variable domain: EPEVTQTPSHQVTQMGQEVILRCVPISNHLYFYWYRQILGQKVEFLVSFYNNEISEKSEIFDDQFSVERPDGSNFTLKIRSTKLEDSAMYFCASFLQGGSDIQYFGAGTRLSVL.

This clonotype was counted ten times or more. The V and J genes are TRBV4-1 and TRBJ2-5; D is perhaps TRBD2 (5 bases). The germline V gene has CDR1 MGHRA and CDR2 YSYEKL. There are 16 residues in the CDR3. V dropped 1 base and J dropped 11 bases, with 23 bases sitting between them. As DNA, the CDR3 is TGCGCCAGCAGCCAAGGAGGTTGGCCTAGCTGGGGAGAGCAGTACTTC. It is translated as CASSQGGWPSWGEQYF.

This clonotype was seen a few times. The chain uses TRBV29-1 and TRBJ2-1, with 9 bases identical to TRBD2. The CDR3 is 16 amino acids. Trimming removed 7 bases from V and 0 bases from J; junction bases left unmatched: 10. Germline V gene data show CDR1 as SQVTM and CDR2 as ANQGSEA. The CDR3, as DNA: TGCAGCGCCACAACGACTAGCGGTAGCTCCTACAATGAGCAGTTCTTC. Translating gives CSATTTSGSSYNEQFF.

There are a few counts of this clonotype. The CDR3 loop reads CASTADRRTDTQYF. In DNA, the CDR3 is TGTGCCAGCACGGCGGATCGCCGCACAGATACGCAGTATTTT. This rearrangement joins TRBV28 to TRBJ2-3; D gene uncertain. Germline CDR1 and CDR2: MDHEN and SYDVKM. Trimming left V 7 bases short and J 1 base short, with 12 bases between. This CDR3 comprises 14 residues.

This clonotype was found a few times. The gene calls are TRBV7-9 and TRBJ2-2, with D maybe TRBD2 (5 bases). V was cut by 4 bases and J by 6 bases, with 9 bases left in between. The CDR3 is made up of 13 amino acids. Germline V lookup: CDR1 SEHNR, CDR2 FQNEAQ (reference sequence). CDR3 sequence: CASSSRTAGELFF. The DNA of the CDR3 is TGTGCCAGCAGCTCAAGGACTGCCGGGGAGCTGTTTTTT.

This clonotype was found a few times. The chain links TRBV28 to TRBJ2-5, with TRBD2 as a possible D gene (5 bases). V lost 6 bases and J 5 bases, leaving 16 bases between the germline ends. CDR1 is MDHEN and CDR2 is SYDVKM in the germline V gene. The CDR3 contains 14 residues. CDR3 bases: TGTGCCAGCAGCGATAGGTCGCCGGGGGAGACCCAGTACTTC. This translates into CASSDRSPGETQYF. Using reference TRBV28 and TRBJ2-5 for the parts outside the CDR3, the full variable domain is DVKVTQSSRYLVKRTGEKVFLECVQDMDHENMFWYRQDPGLGLRLIYFSYDVKMKEKGDIPEGYSVSREKKERFSLILESASTNQTSMYLCASSDRSPGETQYFGPGTRLLVL.

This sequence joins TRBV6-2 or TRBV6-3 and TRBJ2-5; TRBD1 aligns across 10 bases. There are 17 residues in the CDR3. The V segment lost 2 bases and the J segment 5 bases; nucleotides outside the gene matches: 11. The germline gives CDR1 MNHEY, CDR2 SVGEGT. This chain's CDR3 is CASSYGFFGTGEETQYF. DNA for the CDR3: TGTGCCAGCAGTTACGGATTTTTCGGGACAGGGGAGGAGACCCAGTACTTC.

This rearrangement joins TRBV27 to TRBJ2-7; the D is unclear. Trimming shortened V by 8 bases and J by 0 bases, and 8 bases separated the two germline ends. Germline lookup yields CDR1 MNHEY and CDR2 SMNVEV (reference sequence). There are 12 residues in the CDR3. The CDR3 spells CASGPRSYEQYF. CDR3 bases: TGTGCCAGCGGCCCCCGCTCCTACGAGCAGTACTTC.

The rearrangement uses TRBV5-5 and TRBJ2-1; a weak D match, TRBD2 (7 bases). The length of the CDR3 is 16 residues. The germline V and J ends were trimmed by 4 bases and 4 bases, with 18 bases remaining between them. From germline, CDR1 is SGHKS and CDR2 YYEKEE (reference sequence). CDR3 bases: TGTGCCAGCAGCCGCGACGGGGAGGGACAATACAATGAGCAGTTCTTC. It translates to CASSRDGEGQYNEQFF.

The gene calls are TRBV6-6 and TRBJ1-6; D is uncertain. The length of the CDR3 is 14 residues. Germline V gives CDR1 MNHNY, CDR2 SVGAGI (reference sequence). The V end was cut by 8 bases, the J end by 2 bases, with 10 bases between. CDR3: CASSKEPYNSPLHF. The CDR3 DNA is TGTGCCAGCTCAAAGGAACCCTATAATTCACCCCTCCACTTT.

The CDR3 DNA reads TGTGCCAGCAGCATGGGACCTACATCGGGGCATGAGCAGTTCTTC. Its translation: CASSMGPTSGHEQFF. The gene calls are TRBV5-5 and TRBJ2-1; the D gene could be TRBD1 or TRBD2 (5 bases each). Germline V CDR1 and CDR2: SGHKS, YYEKEE (reference sequence). This CDR3 region has 15 residues. V was clipped by 4 bases and J by 8 bases, with 19 bases between them.

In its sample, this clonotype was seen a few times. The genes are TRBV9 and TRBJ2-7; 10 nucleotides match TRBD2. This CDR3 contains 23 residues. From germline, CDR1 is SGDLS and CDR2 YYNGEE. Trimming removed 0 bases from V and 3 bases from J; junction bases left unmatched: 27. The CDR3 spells CASSVGLAGAGTSAFSLIYEQYF. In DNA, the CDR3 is TGTGCCAGCAGCGTAGGGTTGGCAGGCGCCGGGACTAGCGCCTTCTCGCTCATCTACGAGCAGTACTTC.